The sequence of this TCR beta chain was determined in a study of identical twins. Points from the study as a whole: Fewer insertions marked abundant cord blood beta clonotypes; young adult naive trended weakly, memory not at all.

Each cDNA held unique molecular identifiers, and template switching gave it a universal primer site. Via MiXCR, TCRdb re-called the 5' RACE reads, giving one row per CDR3 protein. The data contain about 890,000 distinct CDR3 sequences, about 12% of them seen just once; the ten biggest clones take up around 1.6%. V lost 8 bases to trimming and J lost 4 bases, with 10 bases between them. Germline lookup yields CDR1 ENHRY and CDR2 SYGVKD. This CDR3 is 12 amino acids long. This clonotype turned up a few times. What it binds is unknown. The same data also went into a second study, on yellow fever vaccine responses in identical twins.

Sequencing was performed on PBMCs. The TCR sequence derives from a woman aged 18-29 years in good health. The chain uses TRBV10-3 and TRBJ2-3; possibly TRBD1 or TRBD2 for D (5 bases each). The CDR3: CAIGRGADTQYF. The DNA of the CDR3 is TGTGCCATCGGTAGAGGGGCAGATACGCAGTATTTT.